A selection of T cell receptor beta chains follows, all from one sample in a study of shared clonotypes between healthy human individuals. The data were produced by immunoSEQ multiplex PCR, yet TCRdb's version contains in-frame clones alone and is incomplete. Among under 1,100,000 clones listed, roughly 80% were seen once. The sequenced material came from memory CD4+ T cells sorted from blood. These receptors were obtained from a man aged 18 to 35 in good health. Each CDR3 is given without its conserved first and last residue. For some rows the clone size is stated as once, few or many, or as a class when expanded; others skip it.

clone size	J gene	V gene	CDR3 protein
-	TRBJ2-7	TRBV6-5	ASSLHRDTEQY
-	TRBJ1-1	TRBV10-1	ASSEGHPYTEAF
-	TRBJ2-7	TRBV6-1	ASSTTGAYHNEQY
-	TRBJ2-3	TRBV4-1	ASSPGTSGGTYTDTQY
-	TRBJ1-1	TRBV6-1	ASGGGGNTEAF
-	TRBJ1-4	TRBV30	AWSRDRGNEKLF
-	TRBJ2-3	TRBV4-1	ASSQGMGVRGDTQY
-	TRBJ2-3	TRBV5-1	ASSLEASGTGDTQY
-	TRBJ2-7	TRBV15	ATSIAGGYEQY
once	TRBJ2-3	TRBV5-1	ASSLGQIGDTQY
-	TRBJ1-4	TRBV4-2	ASSQAARQQDEKLF
-	TRBJ2-5	TRBV29-1	SVEFVGAYEQY
-	TRBJ1-1	TRBV29-1	SVRGDNKGGFEAF
-	TRBJ1-1	TRBV5-4	ASSPGRADTEAF
-	TRBJ2-1	TRBV7-6	ASSLVPGERF
-	TRBJ1-1	TRBV9	ASSVEGLPAF
few	TRBJ2-1	TRBV29-1	SVGPPGQDSRQF
-	TRBJ2-1	TRBV20-1	SARAYNEQF
-	TRBJ1-2	TRBV10-2	ASSPGVGYGYT
-	TRBJ2-1	TRBV6-1	ASASSGGRNEQF
few	TRBJ1-1	TRBV7-2	ASKQQENTEAF
-	TRBJ2-7	TRBV30	AWTLTPLYEQY
-	TRBJ2-5	TRBV18	ASSLYPGTGVQETQY
-	TRBJ2-3	TRBV1	TSSQGPNTQY
-	TRBJ2-7	TRBV6-5	ASSTTRGGYEQY
-	TRBJ1-6	TRBV5-4	ASSLGGTGGSPLH
-	TRBJ2-7	TRBV11-2	ASSAHVTQY
-	TRBJ2-7	TRBV7-2	ASSRNSYEQY
-	TRBJ2-1	TRBV4-1	ASSPFVGAGTNNEQF
-	TRBJ2-5	TRBV5-1	ASSLYGFKQETQY
-	TRBJ1-1	TRBV28	ASSYLTEAF
-	TRBJ1-2	TRBV28	ASSSGQGAPHT
-	TRBJ1-6	TRBV25-1	ASRTGQLGSSYNSPLH
-	TRBJ2-1	TRBV19	ASNRDTSYNEQF
few	TRBJ1-6	TRBV18	ASSLGGVMNSPLH
few	TRBJ2-2	TRBV10-3	AIKASTGELF
few	TRBJ2-7	TRBV4-2	ASSQEGGGSSYEQY
-	TRBJ2-2	TRBV5-1	ASSSTGLAGAGELF
-	TRBJ2-6	TRBV23-1	ASSQSPGSGANVLT
-	TRBJ1-6	TRBV5-1	ASSLAAGASYNSPLH
once	TRBJ1-3	TRBV7-3	ASSPSTNGNTIY
few	TRBJ1-1	TRBV29-1	SVSRTGSPNTEAF
few	TRBJ1-2	TRBV6-6	ASHRDYGYT
-	TRBJ1-1	TRBV10-3	AIKSDPNTEAF
-	TRBJ1-5	TRBV27	ASSLNRGPNQPQH
-	TRBJ2-4	TRBV5-1	ASSPTGTGGGSNIQY
-	TRBJ1-1	TRBV10-3	AISDIRDRANTEAF
once	TRBJ1-6	TRBV5-4	ASSPGQHNSPLH
-	TRBJ2-7	TRBV5-4	ASSGQTGGLSEQY
once	TRBJ1-5	TRBV6-6	ASSAVLNQPQH
-	TRBJ2-6	TRBV19	ASSITGANVLT
few	TRBJ1-6	TRBV5-1	ASSLAQGSSYSPLH
-	TRBJ2-3	TRBV7-8	ASRWGLAGVPDTQY
-	TRBJ2-3	TRBV10-3	AISVQLGAPTDTQY
-	TRBJ2-1	TRBV4-1	ASSRGVSERGVYNEQF